The 21 T cell receptor beta chains below were found in one sample sequenced in a study of T cell changes during pregnancy in multiple sclerosis. Produced via immunoSEQ multiplex PCR; TCRdb's table is partial and in-frame only. This sample has tens of thousands of clones, with 91% found just once. Specimen: CD8+ T cells from peripheral blood mononuclear cells, collected before pregnancy. These receptors originate from a female donor with multiple sclerosis, enrolled in a pregnancy study.

V gene TRBV29-1 combines with J gene TRBJ1-1; no definite D call. Trimming cost V 3 bases and J 5 bases, with 13 bases left between them. Germline V gene sequence: CDR1 SQVTM, CDR2 ANQGSEA. This CDR3 region has 13 residues. Here the CDR3 reads CSVDSYGDTEAFF. CDR3 nucleotide sequence: TGCAGCGTTGACTCTTACGGGGATACTGAAGCTTTCTTT.

The genes are TRBV13 and TRBJ2-7; TRBD2 aligns across 13 bases. V shed 5 bases and J 6 bases; nucleotides not matched to a gene: 7. CDR1 PRHDT and CDR2 FYEKMQ come from the germline V gene (reference sequence). The CDR3 is 15 amino acids. The CDR3 sequence is CASSHTSGGVSEQYF. CDR3 nucleotide sequence: TGTGCCAGCAGCCATACTAGCGGGGGGGTTAGCGAGCAGTACTTC.

CDR3 coding DNA: TGCGCCAGCAGCCAAGTAGTATCCGAGAATCAGCCCCAGCATTTT. Translating gives CASSQVVSENQPQHF. The chain recombines TRBV4-1 with TRBJ1-5; D remains ambiguous. The V gene's germline CDR1 is MGHRA and CDR2 YSYEKL. The V end was cut by 1 base, the J end by 4 bases, with 11 bases between. CDR3 length equals 15 residues.

The chain employs TRBV6-1 and TRBJ1-2; D unclear. The germline V gene encodes CDR1 MNHNS and CDR2 SASEGT. Trimming took off 6 bases at V and 4 bases at J, with 15 bases between the two ends. The CDR3 length is 14 residues. The CDR3 region is CASREGGEGYGYTF. Written as DNA, the CDR3 is TGTGCCAGCAGAGAGGGCGGAGAAGGCTATGGCTACACCTTC.

The chain is built from TRBV9 and TRBJ2-1; TRBD2 matches at 8 bases. The CDR3 is 15 residues long. Trimming removed 2 bases from V and 8 bases from J; junction bases left unmatched: 9. CDR1 is SGDLS and CDR2 is YYNGEE in the germline V gene. The CDR3 reads CASSVGGVPVDEQFF. Written as DNA, the CDR3 is TGTGCCAGCAGCGTCGGGGGGGTTCCCGTGGATGAGCAGTTCTTC.

The chain links TRBV9 to TRBJ2-3, with D possibly TRBD1 on 7 matching bases. Trimming removed 3 bases at V and 2 bases at J, with 19 bases between. The CDR3 runs to 17 residues. Germline V gene sequence: CDR1 SGDLS, CDR2 YYNGEE. CDR3 bases: TGTGCCAGCAGCGGCCCGCTGGTCAGGGGGGTCACAGATACGCAGTATTTT. Protein product: CASSGPLVRGVTDTQYF. The whole variable domain, remainder taken from reference TRBV9 and TRBJ2-3, is DSGVTQTPKHLITATGQRVTLRCSPRSGDLSVYWYQQSLDQGLQFLIQYYNGEERAKGNILERFSAQQFPDLHSELNLSSLELGDSALYFCASSGPLVRGVTDTQYFGPGTRLTVL.

About this clone: The sample holds other DNA sequences that translate to the same CDR3. The V and J genes are TRBV7-9 and TRBJ2-7; a possible D gene is TRBD2 (7 bases). The CDR3 sequence is 14 residues long. V lost 5 bases and J 2 bases, leaving 13 bases between the germline ends. Per germline, CDR1 SEHNR and CDR2 FQNEAQ (reference sequence). The DNA of the CDR3 is TGTGCCAGCAGCCCCCGGGGGGCCCCCTACGAGCAGTACTTC. Protein product: CASSPRGAPYEQYF.

CDR3 loop: CASSQIPGGEKLFF. The CDR3 nucleotides read TGTGCCAGCAGCCAAATCCCGGGGGGCGAAAAACTGTTTTTT. V gene TRBV11-2 combines with J gene TRBJ1-4; possibly TRBD1 for D (6 bases). Deletions cut 5 bases from V and 8 bases from J, with 15 bases between. Germline V lookup: CDR1 SGHAT, CDR2 FQNNGV. This CDR3 spans 14 amino acids.

The chain uses TRBV2 and TRBJ1-6; 9 nucleotides match TRBD1. The CDR3 runs 14 residues. Germline V CDR1 and CDR2: SNHLY, FYNNEI. V dropped 8 bases and J dropped 8; count of bases not matched to a gene: 7. CDR3 residues: CASRWTGVDSPLHF. As DNA, the CDR3 is TGTGCCAGCCGATGGACAGGGGTTGATTCACCCCTCCACTTT.

The rearrangement uses TRBV7-2 and TRBJ1-2; D ambiguous. CDR1 is SGHTA, CDR2 FQGNSA, per germline. This CDR3 comprises 15 residues. Trimming shortened V by 6 bases and J by 3 bases, and 17 bases separated the two germline ends. The CDR3 here is CASSTVPRHDYGYTF. For the CDR3, the DNA is TGTGCCAGCAGTACCGTCCCGCGGCATGACTATGGCTACACCTTC.

CDR3 DNA sequence: TGTGCCAGCAGTCTCCCCTCTCGCGGGGGGGCGATCCCAGATACGCAGTATTTT. Its translation: CASSLPSRGGAIPDTQYF. The J gene is TRBJ2-3, the V gene TRBV13, with 9 bases fitting TRBD2. Germline V CDR1 and CDR2: PRHDT, FYEKMQ (reference sequence). CDR3 length equals 18 residues. V lost 6 bases to trimming and J lost 4 bases; unmatched junction nucleotides: 17.

This chain links TRBV5-8 with TRBJ1-1, with a possible D match to TRBD1 (5 bases). V was pared by 0 bases and J by 0 bases, with 6 bases between. The CDR3 contains 14 residues. Germline V lookup: CDR1 SGHTS, CDR2 YDEGEE. This CDR3 is CASSLEGLNTEAFF. The CDR3 DNA reads TGTGCCAGCAGCTTGGAGGGGCTGAACACTGAAGCTTTCTTT.

This clone was recorded once. The chain combines TRBV2 with TRBJ2-2; 13 bases fit TRBD2. V trimming: 6 bases; J trimming: 4 bases; junction bases outside the gene matches: 5. CDR3 size: 16 residues. Germline CDR1 reads SNHLY; CDR2 reads FYNNEI. This CDR3 reads CASSTGLAGSTGELFF. The CDR3 bases are TGTGCCAGCAGCACGGGACTAGCGGGGTCCACCGGGGAGCTGTTTTTT. Combining the CDR3 with reference TRBV2 and TRBJ2-2 gives the whole variable domain EPEVTQTPSHQVTQMGQEVILRCVPISNHLYFYWYRQILGQKVEFLVSFYNNEISEKSEIFDDQFSVERPDGSNFTLKIRSTKLEDSAMYFCASSTGLAGSTGELFFGEGSRLTVL.

The V call is TRBV27, the J call TRBJ2-1; 7 positions agree with TRBD2. Germline trimming cut 2 bases from V and 12 bases from J; bases unmatched to any gene: 7. This CDR3 is built from 13 residues. The germline V gene has CDR1 MNHEY and CDR2 SMNVEV (reference sequence). CDR3 DNA: TGTGCCAGCAGTTTACACCGGGGGGAGGGGCAGTTCTTC. Translation gives CASSLHRGEGQFF.

This clone was counted a single time. V is TRBV19 and J is TRBJ1-1, with 9 bases aligning to TRBD1. The CDR3 is 16 amino acids. Germline V gene data show CDR1 as LNHDA and CDR2 as SQIVND (reference sequence). The J segment lost 5 bases and the V segment lost 3 bases, leaving 10 bases of the junction unmatched. The CDR3, as DNA: TGTGCCAGTAGTATTGGTTGGGGACAGGGAATGACTGAAGCTTTCTTT. Its translation: CASSIGWGQGMTEAFF.

This clone has only one observation. The J gene is TRBJ2-7, the V gene TRBV15; the D is unclear. The germline V gene encodes CDR1 LNHNV and CDR2 YYDKDF (reference sequence). This CDR3 spans 15 amino acids. V was clipped by 0 bases and J by 3 bases, with 12 bases between them. The CDR3 loop reads CATSRDIERIYEQYF. CDR3 nucleotides: TGTGCCACCAGCAGAGATATCGAGAGAATCTACGAGCAGTACTTC.

The chain has TRBV19 and TRBJ2-7; 8 bases are a match to TRBD2. Per the germline V gene, CDR1 is LNHDA and CDR2 is SQIVND (reference sequence). Trimming at V came to 6 bases and at J to 4 bases, leaving 14 bases not matched to a gene. The CDR3 is 16 amino acids. The CDR3 DNA is TGTGCCAGTAGACCGACCCCGGGGGGGCGACCTTACGAGCAGTACTTC. Amino acid sequence: CASRPTPGGRPYEQYF.

This clone was detected only once. The CDR3 here is CASSLGSKETQYF. The CDR3 DNA reads TGTGCCAGCAGCTTAGGATCCAAAGAGACCCAGTACTTC. This chain connects TRBV13 to TRBJ2-5; D is undetermined. Germline values: CDR1 PRHDT, CDR2 FYEKMQ (reference sequence). Trimming left V 0 bases short and J 3 bases short, with 5 bases between. This CDR3 is built from 13 residues.

The rearrangement uses TRBV13 and TRBJ2-3, with TRBD2 identical over 16 bases. The V segment lost 4 bases and the J segment 0 bases; nucleotides outside the gene matches: 13. Germline values: CDR1 PRHDT, CDR2 FYEKMQ (reference sequence). The CDR3 totals 21 residues. For the CDR3, the DNA is TGTGCCAGCAGCTCCGCTGGGGGGACTAGCGGGGGGGAAGCTAGCACAGATACGCAGTATTTT. Its translation is CASSSAGGTSGGEASTDTQYF.

CDR3 loop: CASSGTSSYNEQFF. DNA of the CDR3: TGTGCCAGCAGTGGGACAAGCTCCTACAATGAGCAGTTCTTC. The J gene is TRBJ2-1, the V gene TRBV6-6; a possible D gene is TRBD1 (6 bases). This CDR3 spans 14 amino acids. Trimming shortened V by 5 bases and J by 0 bases, and 8 bases separated the two germline ends. Germline CDR1 and CDR2: MNHNY and SVGAGI (reference sequence).

The V gene is TRBV21-1, the J gene TRBJ2-5; TRBD2 is the table's D call and was not checked against the DNA. TRBV21-1 corresponds to a pseudogene. The CDR3 loop spans 18 amino acids. In DNA form, the CDR3 reads TGTGCCAGCAGCACCCGCCGCTTTAGCGGGGGGGCCGCGGAGACCCAGTACTTC. Protein sequence: CASSTRRFSGGAAETQYF.